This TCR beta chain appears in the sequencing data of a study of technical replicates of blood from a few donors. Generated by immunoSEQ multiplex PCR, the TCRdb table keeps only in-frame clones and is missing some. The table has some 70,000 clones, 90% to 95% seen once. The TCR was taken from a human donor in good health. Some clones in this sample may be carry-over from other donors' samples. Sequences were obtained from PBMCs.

DNA of the CDR3: TGTGCCAGCAGCCCGTGGATGGACAGGGACTACGAGCAGTACTTC. Translating it yields CASSPWMDRDYEQYF. The chain links TRBV9 to TRBJ2-7; TRBD1 aligns across 8 bases. CDR1 and CDR2 from the germline V gene are SGDLS and YYNGEE. The V and J ends lost 4 bases and 3 bases, in that order; junction bases with no gene match: 9. The CDR3 covers 15 residues.